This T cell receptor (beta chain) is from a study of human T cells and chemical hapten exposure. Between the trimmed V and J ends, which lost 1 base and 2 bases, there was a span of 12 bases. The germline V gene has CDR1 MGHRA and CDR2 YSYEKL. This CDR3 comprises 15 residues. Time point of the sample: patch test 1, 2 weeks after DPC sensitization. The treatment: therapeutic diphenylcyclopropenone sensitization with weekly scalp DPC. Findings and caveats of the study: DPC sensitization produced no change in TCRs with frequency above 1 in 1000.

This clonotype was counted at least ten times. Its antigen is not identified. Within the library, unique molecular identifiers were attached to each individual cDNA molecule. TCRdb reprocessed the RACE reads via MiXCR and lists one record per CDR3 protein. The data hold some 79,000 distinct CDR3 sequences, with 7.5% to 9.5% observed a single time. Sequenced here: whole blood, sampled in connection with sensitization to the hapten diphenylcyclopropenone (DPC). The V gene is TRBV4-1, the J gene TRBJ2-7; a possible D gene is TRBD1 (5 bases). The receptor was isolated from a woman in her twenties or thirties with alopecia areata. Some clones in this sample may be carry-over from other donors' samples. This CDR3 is CASSQVSGKAYEQYF. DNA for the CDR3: TGCGCCAGCAGCCAAGTATCAGGGAAAGCCTACGAGCAGTACTTC.